This TCR beta chain was observed in a study of vaccination effects on CD4 cells after COVID-19. Assay: immunoSEQ multiplex PCR; the TCRdb copy retains only in-frame clones and omits some. The sample consists of 35,000 to 50,000 clones, 65% to 80% of them appearing once. Within the ViraFEST assay, antigen-specific CD4+ T cells underwent expansion with viral peptide pools prior to sequencing. Subsequent to about 10 days of culture, CD4+ T cells were isolated. Among the vaccine recipients, none had a prior SARS-CoV-2 infection, and nucleocapsid antibodies were negative. A word on this clone: What it binds is unknown.

V was clipped by 6 bases and J by 4 bases, with 19 bases between them. The germline V gene has CDR1 SQVTM and CDR2 ANQGSEA. The CDR3 covers 15 residues. This rearrangement joins TRBV29-1 to TRBJ2-1; D remains unclear. The clonotype originates from a human donor who received a COVID-19 vaccine. Material: CD4+ T cells from PBMCs cultured with HCoV-NL63 spike peptides, obtained before COVID-19 vaccination. CDR3 coding DNA: TGCAGCGTCGCACTCGGAAATGACTTTTACAATGAGCAGTTCTTC. This sequence encodes CSVALGNDFYNEQFF.